A selection of T cell receptor beta chains follows, all from one sample in a study of regulatory T cells in long-lasting Graves disease. In TCRdb, the multiplex PCR reads were re-called with MiXCR into one record per CDR3 protein. The data show roughly 610,000 distinct CDR3 sequences, under 20% seen once. This sample was shared with a second study, whose subject was T cells in Graves' hyperthyroidism and ophthalmopathy.

Sequenced material: peripheral blood mononuclear cells (PBMCs), taken at new diagnosis, from a patient treated with antithyroid drugs. Every receptor here comes from a woman under 40 with Graves disease. The CDR3 runs from the conserved cysteine through the conserved F or W. The D gene is left open where the match is weak. Part of the rows lack a size; the others show once, few, many or a class for expanded clones.

abundance: many
j_gene: TRBJ2-5
d_gene: .
v_gene: TRBV6-6
CDR3nt: TGTGCCAGCAGTTACTCGCGTTTCCAGGAGACCCAGTACTTC
CDR3aa: CASSYSRFQETQYF

abundance: many
j_gene: TRBJ2-1
d_gene: TRBD2
v_gene: TRBV11-2
CDR3nt: TGTGCCAGCAGCTGGACTAGCAACGAGCAGTTCTTC
CDR3aa: CASSWTSNEQFF

abundance: few
j_gene: TRBJ1-2
d_gene: TRBD1
v_gene: TRBV27
CDR3nt: TGTGCCAGCAGTCTGACAGGGCAATCTGCCCTAGGCTACACCTTC
CDR3aa: CASSLTGQSALGYTF

abundance: .
j_gene: TRBJ2-2
d_gene: .
v_gene: TRBV18
CDR3nt: TGTGCCAGCTCACCACCTAGCCGACCCGGGGAGCTGTTTTTT
CDR3aa: CASSPPSRPGELFF

abundance: few
j_gene: TRBJ2-7
d_gene: TRBD2
v_gene: TRBV11-2
CDR3nt: TGTGCCAGCAGCGTAGCGGGAGGGATTTCGAGCTACGAGCAGTACTTC
CDR3aa: CASSVAGGISSYEQYF

abundance: many
j_gene: TRBJ1-1
d_gene: .
v_gene: TRBV5-1
CDR3nt: TGCGCCAGCCTGGGTTTGGGCACTGAAGCTTTCTTT
CDR3aa: CASLGLGTEAFF

abundance: .
j_gene: TRBJ2-2
d_gene: .
v_gene: TRBV2
CDR3nt: TGTGCCAGCAGGAGGGAGGGGGCAGGGGAGCTGTTTTTT
CDR3aa: CASRREGAGELFF

abundance: many
j_gene: TRBJ1-2
d_gene: .
v_gene: TRBV12-3/TRBV12-4
CDR3nt: TGTGCCAGCAGTATACACGGAGCTAACTATGGCTACACCTTC
CDR3aa: CASSIHGANYGYTF

abundance: many
j_gene: TRBJ1-2
d_gene: TRBD1
v_gene: TRBV12-5
CDR3nt: TGTGCTAGTGGTACGGACAGGGCCGGCCTATGGAGTGGCTACACCTTC
CDR3aa: CASGTDRAGLWSGYTF

abundance: .
j_gene: TRBJ2-7
d_gene: TRBD1
v_gene: TRBV5-1
CDR3nt: TGCGCCAGCAGCTTGATTCCGGGACAGGGCTCCTACGAGCAGTACTTC
CDR3aa: CASSLIPGQGSYEQYF

abundance: many
j_gene: TRBJ1-1
d_gene: .
v_gene: TRBV24-1
CDR3nt: TGTGCCACCAGTCAGGGTCGGGGTGCTTTCTTT
CDR3aa: CATSQGRGAFF

abundance: many
j_gene: TRBJ2-3
d_gene: .
v_gene: TRBV6-2/TRBV6-3
CDR3nt: TGTGCCAGCAGTTACTCGAACGTCGGGCCTCCCCCAGATACGCAGTATTTT
CDR3aa: CASSYSNVGPPPDTQYF

abundance: .
j_gene: TRBJ2-2
d_gene: TRBD1
v_gene: TRBV6-1
CDR3nt: TGTGCCAGCAGTGAAGCGCTTCGGGACAGGGGGCTCCGAAGCACCGGGGAGCTGTTTTTT
CDR3aa: CASSEALRDRGLRSTGELFF

abundance: .
j_gene: TRBJ2-6
d_gene: .
v_gene: TRBV15
CDR3nt: TGTGCCACCACCGGGGGCAGCCGACGCTCTGGGGCCAACGTCCTGACTTTC
CDR3aa: CATTGGSRRSGANVLTF

abundance: .
j_gene: TRBJ2-1
d_gene: .
v_gene: TRBV24-1
CDR3nt: TGTGCCACCAGTGAGAACTTCGAGGGGAGCTCCTACAATGAGCAGTTCTTC
CDR3aa: CATSENFEGSSYNEQFF

abundance: many
j_gene: TRBJ2-7
d_gene: TRBD2
v_gene: TRBV28
CDR3nt: TGTGCCAGCAGCTACGGACTAGCGGGCTACGAGCAGTACTTC
CDR3aa: CASSYGLAGYEQYF

abundance: few
j_gene: TRBJ1-3
d_gene: .
v_gene: TRBV30
CDR3nt: TGTGCGGGAGGCTCTGGAAACACCATATATTTT
CDR3aa: CAGGSGNTIYF

abundance: few
j_gene: TRBJ2-7
d_gene: .
v_gene: TRBV19
CDR3nt: TGTGCCAGTAGTTCCTACCCCGAGGGCGAGCAGTACTTC
CDR3aa: CASSSYPEGEQYF

abundance: .
j_gene: TRBJ2-1
d_gene: .
v_gene: TRBV6-2/TRBV6-3
CDR3nt: TGTGCCAGCAAGATTATGGGATCCTACAATGAGCAGTTCTTC
CDR3aa: CASKIMGSYNEQFF

abundance: many
j_gene: TRBJ1-1
d_gene: .
v_gene: TRBV7-2
CDR3nt: TGTGCCAGCAGCCCCCTCGATCAACTCCCTGAAGCTTTCTTT
CDR3aa: CASSPLDQLPEAFF

abundance: many
j_gene: TRBJ1-2
d_gene: TRBD1
v_gene: TRBV28
CDR3nt: TGTGCCAGCAGCCCTTGGGGAGGCACGGGGACCCCGGGACAGGGAACTAACTATGGCTACACCTTC
CDR3aa: CASSPWGGTGTPGQGTNYGYTF

abundance: .
j_gene: TRBJ2-1
d_gene: .
v_gene: TRBV5-1
CDR3nt: TGTGCCAGCAGCCTAACGGGGGGCGCCTACAATGAGCAGTTCTTC
CDR3aa: CASSLTGGAYNEQFF

abundance: .
j_gene: TRBJ1-1
d_gene: TRBD1
v_gene: TRBV3-1
CDR3nt: TGTGTCAGCAGCCAACTGACAGGGACTGACACTGAAGCTTTCTTT
CDR3aa: CVSSQLTGTDTEAFF

abundance: .
j_gene: TRBJ2-5
d_gene: TRBD1
v_gene: TRBV24-1
CDR3nt: TGTGCCACCAGTGATTTTGGAGACAGGGAAGGGGAGACCCAGTACTTC
CDR3aa: CATSDFGDREGETQYF

abundance: .
j_gene: TRBJ1-6
d_gene: .
v_gene: TRBV6-1
CDR3nt: TGTGCCAGCAACTCCGGCACAGGGTACAATTCACCCCTCCACTTT
CDR3aa: CASNSGTGYNSPLHF

abundance: many
j_gene: TRBJ2-2
d_gene: .
v_gene: TRBV24-1
CDR3nt: TGTGCCACCAGTGATTTTGCGACAGAGGCCGGGGAGCTGTTTTTT
CDR3aa: CATSDFATEAGELFF

abundance: many
j_gene: TRBJ1-2
d_gene: .
v_gene: TRBV12-3/TRBV12-4
CDR3nt: TGTGCCAGCAGTTTCACCTCCTATGGCTACACCTTC
CDR3aa: CASSFTSYGYTF

abundance: many
j_gene: TRBJ1-2
d_gene: .
v_gene: TRBV7-2
CDR3nt: TGTGCCAGCAGCTTAGACCTACTTAGATATGGCTACACCTTC
CDR3aa: CASSLDLLRYGYTF

abundance: many
j_gene: TRBJ2-5
d_gene: .
v_gene: TRBV3-1
CDR3nt: TGTGCCAGCAGCCCCTGGGGTGACCAAGAGACCCAGTACTTC
CDR3aa: CASSPWGDQETQYF

abundance: many
j_gene: TRBJ2-7
d_gene: .
v_gene: TRBV12-3/TRBV12-4
CDR3nt: TGTGCCAGCAGCTCGGGATGGTACGAGCAGTACTTC
CDR3aa: CASSSGWYEQYF

abundance: .
j_gene: TRBJ1-4
d_gene: .
v_gene: TRBV6-1
CDR3nt: TGTGCCAGCAGTCCAGCAACCACGTCGGTCGAAAAACTGTTTTTT
CDR3aa: CASSPATTSVEKLFF

abundance: .
j_gene: TRBJ2-1
d_gene: TRBD2
v_gene: TRBV20-1
CDR3nt: TGCAGTGCTAAGGCTCTAGCGGGACAGTATGAGCAGTTCTTC
CDR3aa: CSAKALAGQYEQFF

abundance: many
j_gene: TRBJ2-1
d_gene: TRBD1
v_gene: TRBV28
CDR3nt: TGTGCCAGCAGGGGGGTCGGGACAGGGGAGAACAATGAGCAGTTCTTC
CDR3aa: CASRGVGTGENNEQFF

abundance: many
j_gene: TRBJ2-2
d_gene: TRBD1
v_gene: TRBV5-1
CDR3nt: TGCGCCAGCAGCTCCCGGACAGGGGTCCCCGGGGAGCTGTTTTTT
CDR3aa: CASSSRTGVPGELFF

abundance: many
j_gene: TRBJ1-1
d_gene: .
v_gene: TRBV12-3/TRBV12-4
CDR3nt: TGTGCCAGCAGTCCCACAGGGAGAACTGAAGCTTTCTTT
CDR3aa: CASSPTGRTEAFF

abundance: few
j_gene: TRBJ2-1
d_gene: .
v_gene: TRBV18
CDR3nt: TGTGCCAGCTCACCAGGGGTCCTTACCCATGAGCAGTTCTTC
CDR3aa: CASSPGVLTHEQFF

abundance: .
j_gene: TRBJ2-5
d_gene: .
v_gene: TRBV3-1
CDR3nt: TGTGCCAGCAGCCAAGCTGATTGGGGTTCGTATGGGCAAGAGACCCAGTACTTC
CDR3aa: CASSQADWGSYGQETQYF

abundance: .
j_gene: TRBJ2-2
d_gene: .
v_gene: TRBV5-1
CDR3nt: TGCGCCAGCAGCTTGGTCACAGCCCCGAACACCGGGGAGCTGTTTTTT
CDR3aa: CASSLVTAPNTGELFF

abundance: few
j_gene: TRBJ1-2
d_gene: TRBD1
v_gene: TRBV28
CDR3nt: TGTGCCAGCGAAACAGGGGTGCGGGGCTACACCTTC
CDR3aa: CASETGVRGYTF

abundance: .
j_gene: TRBJ1-3
d_gene: .
v_gene: TRBV6-2/TRBV6-3
CDR3nt: TGTGCCAGCAGTGAGATACAGGGAACCGGAAACACCATATATTTT
CDR3aa: CASSEIQGTGNTIYF

abundance: few
j_gene: TRBJ2-1
d_gene: TRBD2
v_gene: TRBV27
CDR3nt: TGTGCCAGCAGTTTCCGGACTAGCGGGTCTGGTGAGCAGTTCTTC
CDR3aa: CASSFRTSGSGEQFF

abundance: .
j_gene: TRBJ1-4
d_gene: .
v_gene: TRBV20-1
CDR3nt: TGCAGTGCTCTAGGCGCGGACGGAACAACTAATGAAAAACTGTTTTTT
CDR3aa: CSALGADGTTNEKLFF

abundance: many
j_gene: TRBJ2-7
d_gene: .
v_gene: TRBV7-2
CDR3nt: TGTGCCAGCAGCTACCGAGGGCGGGCAGGGAGTGCCTACGAGCAGTACTTC
CDR3aa: CASSYRGRAGSAYEQYF

abundance: .
j_gene: TRBJ1-6
d_gene: .
v_gene: TRBV7-6
CDR3nt: TGTGCCAGCAGCTCGGAGATCCATAATTCACCCCTCCACTTT
CDR3aa: CASSSEIHNSPLHF

abundance: many
j_gene: TRBJ2-1
d_gene: TRBD2
v_gene: TRBV5-1
CDR3nt: TGCGCCAGCAGCTTGGCGATAGCGGGAGGGCTCAGGGAGCAGTTCTTC
CDR3aa: CASSLAIAGGLREQFF

abundance: many
j_gene: TRBJ1-2
d_gene: TRBD1
v_gene: TRBV6-1
CDR3nt: TGTGCCAGCAGCAGTAGCCGGGACAGGGGAGGAGGCTACACCTTC
CDR3aa: CASSSSRDRGGGYTF

abundance: few
j_gene: TRBJ2-1
d_gene: .
v_gene: TRBV28
CDR3nt: TGTGCCAGCAGTTTGAGCGTGAGTGAGCAGTTCTTC
CDR3aa: CASSLSVSEQFF

abundance: many
j_gene: TRBJ2-7
d_gene: .
v_gene: TRBV12-3/TRBV12-4
CDR3nt: TGTGCCAGCAGTTCTTATTTAGGAGTCTACGAGCAGTACTTC
CDR3aa: CASSSYLGVYEQYF

abundance: few
j_gene: TRBJ1-1
d_gene: .
v_gene: TRBV12-3/TRBV12-4
CDR3nt: TGTGCCAGCAGTCTTTTCACAGGGTCAGGGGCTTTCTTT
CDR3aa: CASSLFTGSGAFF